The sample holds one count of the clone carrying this T cell receptor beta chain. Trimming removed 4 bases at V and 6 bases at J, with 18 bases between. Germline V lookup: CDR1 SGHRS, CDR2 YFSETQ. This CDR3 region has 15 residues. The sample comes from a study of blood T cell repertoires in COVID-19. Whole-study context: COVID-19 samples, acute and convalescent, were from the United States, Italy and Spain. Sources were T cells, B-cell-depleted T cells, or PBMCs; the material itself was cDNA or gDNA.

In the authors' methods: Estimates of nucleated cell counts were drawn from the amplification of reference gene primers. Clones were read by immunoSEQ multiplex PCR, and TCRdb kept only the in-frame ones, dropping some. The V and J calls and clone size come from that table; D and trimming were worked out from the DNA. This table has approximately 230,000 clones, around 83% appearing once. The sample taken for sequencing was peripheral blood. The V and J genes are TRBV5-1 and TRBJ2-3; weak D call: TRBD2 (6 bases). This clonotype was sampled from a man older than 75 with acute or convalescent COVID-19. CDR3 nucleotide sequence: TGCGCCAGCAGCCGTAGCGGTGTGGATTGGGATACGCAGTATTTT. Translating it yields CASSRSGVDWDTQYF.